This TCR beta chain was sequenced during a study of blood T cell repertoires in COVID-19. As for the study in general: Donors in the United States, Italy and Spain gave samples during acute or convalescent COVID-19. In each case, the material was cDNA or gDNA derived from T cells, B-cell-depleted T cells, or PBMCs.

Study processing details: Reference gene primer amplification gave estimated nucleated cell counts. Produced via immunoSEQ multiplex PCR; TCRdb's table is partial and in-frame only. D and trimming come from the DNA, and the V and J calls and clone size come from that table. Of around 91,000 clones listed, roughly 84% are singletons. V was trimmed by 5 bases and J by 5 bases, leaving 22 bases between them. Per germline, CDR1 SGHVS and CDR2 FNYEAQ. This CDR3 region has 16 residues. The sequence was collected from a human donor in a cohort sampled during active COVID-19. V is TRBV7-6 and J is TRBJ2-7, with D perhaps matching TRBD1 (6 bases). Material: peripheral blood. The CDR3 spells CASSPNGAGVADEQYF. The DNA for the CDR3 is TGTGCCAGCAGCCCAAATGGGGCAGGGGTTGCCGACGAGCAGTACTTC. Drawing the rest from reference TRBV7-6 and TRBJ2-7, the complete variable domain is GAGVSQSPRYKVTKRGQDVALRCDPISGHVSLYWYRQALGQGPEFLTYFNYEAQQDKSGLPNDRFSAERPEGSISTLTIQRTEQRDSAMYRCASSPNGAGVADEQYFGPGTRLTVT.